This entry features one TCR beta chain sequence. What it binds is not known. This entry belongs to a study of post-analysis software for immune sequencing data. Study-level findings and limits: Patients had higher frequencies than controls of a handful of TRBV segments, including TRBV5-6, TRBV5-1 and TRBV20-1.

Unique molecular identifiers tagged the TCR beta cDNA libraries. TCRdb passed the PCR reads through MiXCR, listing each CDR3 protein once. The repertoire holds 350,000 to 450,000 distinct CDR3 sequences, with approximately 38% as singletons. CDR1 and CDR2 (germline): MNHEY, SVGAGI. J was trimmed by 5 bases and V by 7 bases; bases with no gene match: 7. The CDR3 sequence is 13 residues long. This chain connects TRBV6-5 to TRBJ1-1; 7 bases align to TRBD1. This clonotype originated in a girl aged 5 to 17 with multiple sclerosis. Input material: blood. Here the CDR3 reads CASTSTGDTEAFF. DNA of the CDR3: TGTGCCAGCACCTCTACAGGGGATACTGAAGCTTTCTTT.